This is a list of T cell receptor beta chains from one sample in a study of blood T cell repertoires in COVID-19. Clones were read by immunoSEQ multiplex PCR, and TCRdb kept only the in-frame ones, dropping some. The sample carries around 160,000 clones, 82% recorded once. Sequencing input: peripheral blood. These receptors came from a human donor with acute or convalescent COVID-19. The donor label of this sample is uncertain. Each CDR3 is given with its conserved first and last residue. A D gene is named only where the DNA matches it firmly. Size tells how often a clone was seen (once, few, many) or the class of an expanded clone, and some rows leave it out.

v_call: TRBV30
j_call: TRBJ1-5
clone_size: .
d_call: .
cdr3_nt: TGTGCCTGGAGTTCGGGGGACGCACTGTATCAGCCCCAGCATTTT
cdr3_aa: CAWSSGDALYQPQHF

v_call: TRBV6-5
j_call: TRBJ2-7
clone_size: .
d_call: TRBD1
cdr3_nt: TGTGCCAGCCGAGACAGGGACAGGCTTTCCTACGAGCAGTACTTC
cdr3_aa: CASRDRDRLSYEQYF

v_call: TRBV7-8
j_call: TRBJ2-7
clone_size: .
d_call: TRBD1
cdr3_nt: TGTGCCAGCAGCTTAGACGGGACAGGGGCCTACGAGCAGTACTTC
cdr3_aa: CASSLDGTGAYEQYF

v_call: TRBV3-1/TRBV3-2
j_call: TRBJ2-7
clone_size: few
d_call: .
cdr3_nt: TGTGCCAGCAGCCCCTACGCGGGCAGTTATGAGCAGTACTTC
cdr3_aa: CASSPYAGSYEQYF

v_call: TRBV2
j_call: TRBJ1-4
clone_size: once
d_call: .
cdr3_nt: TGTGCCACCCGGGTCTTGGGGGCGAAACTGTTTTTT
cdr3_aa: CATRVLGAKLFF

v_call: TRBV28
j_call: TRBJ1-6
clone_size: .
d_call: .
cdr3_nt: TGTGCCAGCAGTCATGGGGGACTGCCCTATAATTCACCCCTCCACTTT
cdr3_aa: CASSHGGLPYNSPLHF

v_call: TRBV7-2
j_call: TRBJ1-2
clone_size: .
d_call: TRBD1
cdr3_nt: TGTGCCAGCAGCCCCTGGGACAGGGAAAGCGGCTACACCTTC
cdr3_aa: CASSPWDRESGYTF

v_call: TRBV28
j_call: TRBJ1-2
clone_size: .
d_call: .
cdr3_nt: TGTGCCAGCAGTTTGGAGACTCATGGCTACACCTTC
cdr3_aa: CASSLETHGYTF

v_call: TRBV7-2
j_call: TRBJ2-5
clone_size: .
d_call: .
cdr3_nt: TGTGCCAGCAGCCCCTACCCTACGCGGGATATGACCCAGTACTTC
cdr3_aa: CASSPYPTRDMTQYF

v_call: TRBV7-2
j_call: TRBJ1-5
clone_size: few
d_call: .
cdr3_nt: TGTGCCAGCAGCCTCGTCGGCAGGACAAATCAGCCCCAGCATTTT
cdr3_aa: CASSLVGRTNQPQHF

v_call: TRBV2
j_call: TRBJ1-5
clone_size: .
d_call: .
cdr3_nt: TGTGCCAGCAAAACGGGGGACCACAATCAGCCCCAGCATTTT
cdr3_aa: CASKTGDHNQPQHF

v_call: TRBV5-1
j_call: TRBJ1-2
clone_size: .
d_call: .
cdr3_nt: TGCGCCAGCAGCTTGGGGGAGGACTATGGCTACACCTTC
cdr3_aa: CASSLGEDYGYTF

v_call: TRBV10-3
j_call: TRBJ2-3
clone_size: .
d_call: TRBD1
cdr3_nt: TGTGCCATCAGTGAGGCCCTCCAGGGGGCCACTAGCACAGATACGCAGTATTTT
cdr3_aa: CAISEALQGATSTDTQYF

v_call: TRBV7-9
j_call: TRBJ1-2
clone_size: .
d_call: TRBD1
cdr3_nt: TGTGCCAGCAGCTTAACTCCGACAGGGGTGGACTATGGCTACACCTTC
cdr3_aa: CASSLTPTGVDYGYTF